This T cell receptor (beta chain) was sequenced for a study of blood T cell repertoires in COVID-19. Concerning this clone itself: An end of the junction differs from the germline gene, which may be a read error.

The CDR3 contains 15 residues. Germline V gene sequence: CDR1 MDHEN, CDR2 SYDVKM. Per the original data handling: How many nucleated cells were present was estimated from reference gene primer amplification. Using immunoSEQ multiplex PCR, the repertoire was profiled, and TCRdb retains in-frame clones only, with some absent. Clone size and the V and J calls come from that table; the DNA yielded D and trimming. The data show over 150,000 clones, with 90% seen just once and nearly 0.55% held by the top ten. The chain combines TRBV28 with TRBJ2-1; 7 bases fit TRBD2. What was sequenced was peripheral blood. The origin of this receptor is a man over 45 with acute or convalescent COVID-19. CDR3 region: CASSLWTSSHNEQFF. CDR3 in DNA: TGTGCCAGCAGTTTATGGACTAGCTCCCACAATGAGCAGTTCTTC. Full variable domain (missing parts from reference TRBV28 and TRBJ2-1): DVKVTQSSRYLVKRTGEKVFLECVQDMDHENMFWYRQDPGLGLRLIYFSYDVKMKEKGDIPEGYSVSREKKERFSLILESASTNQTSMYLCASSLWTSSHNEQFFGPGTRLTVL.